This TCR beta chain was documented in a study of cytomegalovirus exposure and HLA in healthy donors. The PCR made use of 60 Vbeta and 13 Jbeta primers. The assay was immunoSEQ multiplex PCR, and TCRdb's table has in-frame clones only and misses some. Among 210,000 or so clones listed, roughly 78% were seen once. Germline values: CDR1 SEHNR, CDR2 FQNEAQ (reference sequence). The V end was cut by 5 bases, the J end by 4 bases, with 14 bases between. This CDR3 is 14 amino acids long. The rearrangement uses TRBV7-9 and TRBJ1-2; unclear D gene. The sample comprised PBMCs. This receptor was obtained from a boy under 18 in good health and CMV-seronegative. CDR3 residues: CASSLSAGFYGYTF. The CDR3, as DNA: TGTGCCAGCAGCCTTTCGGCAGGCTTCTATGGCTACACCTTC.